The entry below describes one T cell receptor beta chain. The clone's antigen remains unknown. Base quality data are lacking; no much larger clone is found one base away. Library method: the immunoSEQ multiplex PCR assay. For the multiplex PCR, a mixture combining 60 forward primers for TCR Vbeta segments and 13 reverse primers for TCR Jbeta segments was used. The CDR3 region of rearranged TCR beta genes was amplified from genomic DNA with a multiplex PCR assay. The Illumina HiSeq System was used to sequence the amplified TCR beta libraries as 87-base-pair reads. Per the source publication's procedure: In a later analysis, roughly 80 million unique TCR beta chains were counted across the approximately 640 repertoires, and approximately 11 million of these chains were shared by at least two donors. To remove PCR and sequencing errors, raw reads were error-corrected and collapsed into unique sequences using a nearest-neighbor algorithm that merged closely related sequences. To assign V, D and J gene segments, CDR3 sequences were aligned to IMGT reference sequences. For a sequence to be retained, a match of at least six nucleotides was required to both a V gene segment and a J gene segment. Rearrangements were called productive when the CDR3 lacked stop codons and stayed in frame with V and J; all others were non-productive. CDR3 was defined by IMGT convention, running from the second conserved V-encoded cysteine to the conserved J-encoded phenylalanine. The earlier analysis of some 580 of the donors excluded any sequence lacking an unambiguous match to a single V gene segment. An earlier analysis of 587 of the donors classified V segments as functional when productive rearrangements were above 56.7% and as segregating when the standard deviation between donors was above 5%. A statistical classification framework was built to diagnose cytomegalovirus status from the catalog of TCR beta chain sequences. A later analysis assigned V and J genes by comparing TCR nucleotide sequences with IMGT/GENE-DB human TR gene sequences. A later analysis assigned CDR3 sequences and most-parsimonious VDJ recombination scenarios with the TCRdist pipeline. In a later analysis, every TCR beta chain was defined by the combination of its CDR3 amino acid sequence and its V-gene family, and reads without a unique V-gene family were dropped. In a later analysis, approximately 590 highly shared, low-generation-probability nucleotide sequences were removed to address suspected cross-contamination and a sequencing artifact. In a later analysis, a clonal expansion index for each public chain was calculated from normalized within-repertoire ranks of inferred template counts. Generation probabilities in a later analysis came from a VDJ recombination model fitted to out-of-frame rearrangements, and those results were checked against IGoR. A later analysis scored TCR-TCR, TCR-HLA and TCR-CMV co-occurrence with hypergeometric tests, applying a repertoire-size bias correction to TCR pairs. To estimate false discovery rates, a later analysis permuted the HLA or CMV assignments 20 times. In a later analysis, co-occurring TCRs were grouped using DBSCAN, with TCRdist sequence similarity added in when clustering inside HLA-allele-positive subsets. Repertoires with fewer than 30,000 or more than 120,000 public chains, plus five repertoires with anomalous nucleotide sharing, were excluded from co-occurrence clustering. The clones in this table, taken by TCRdb from immuneACCESS, are in-frame only. Not every clone is retained; where verified, under half of the shortfall comes from an unresolved V gene, and the cause of the rest is unknown. D and trimming were read from the DNA, whereas the V and J calls and clone size are those reported in that table. This sample holds some 140,000 clones; around 85% were observed only once. The ten largest clonotypes hold 8.8% of the sample.

This sample was included in a study of cytomegalovirus exposure and HLA in healthy donors (dated by TCRdb to 2015 to 2018). A note on the overall study: An earlier analysis of some 620 of the donors reported over 250 Gb of sequence data and around 120 million unique TCR beta sequences obtained from 150 million to 200 million T cells. Rather than drawing on any new phenotypic data, the later analysis identified candidate immune exposures from TCR beta sequences and the way those sequences occurred across donors. The study was designed to test whether signatures of past pathogen exposure could be identified by cataloging public T cell receptors. In a later genetic analysis, genome-wide SNP genotypes for 398 of the 666 donors were used, and that subset was treated as a discovery cohort. HLA typing included class I and class II loci at four-digit resolution. In addition to the first cohort of 666 subjects, a separate validation cohort of 120 different subjects was used. The study used immunosequencing to profile the T cell repertoires of around 600 subjects and linked those repertoires to cytomegalovirus serostatus. The genetic ancestry cluster associated with self-reported Caucasian donors included about four fifths of the approximately 410 genotyped donors. Among almost 400 genotyped donors of the cohort, an average of about 240,000 unique TCR beta nucleotide sequences were sequenced per donor, roughly 20% of them non-productive. Because of strong linkage in the cohort, five DR-DQ haplotypes were treated as single units for association and clustering. To predict cytomegalovirus infection status, the study brought together high-throughput TCR immunosequencing, statistical association of individual TCRs with disease status, and machine learning. Donor age, sex, ethnicity and CMV serostatus were collected together with the repertoire data. Every discovery cohort repertoire had been produced on one sequencing platform. To study patterns of TCR occurrence, a later analysis re-analyzed previously published TCR beta repertoires from 600 to 750 donors and added high-resolution HLA genotyping. An early release that covered roughly 600 HLA-typed donors contained 250 to 350 gigabases of sequencing data and tens of millions of unique TCR sequences. In an earlier analysis of roughly 600 of the donors, high-throughput TCR beta sequencing was used to judge whether each TCR beta V gene segment behaved as functional or pseudogenic. The number of donors typed differed by locus, with 629-630 for A, B, C, DRB1 and DQB1, roughly 520 for DQA1, about 610 for DPA1, and around 430 for DPB1. Here is what the overall study found, with its caveats: According to a later analysis, parvovirus B19, influenza, CMV and Epstein-Barr virus appeared linked to several top co-occurrence clusters. Three of the identified cytomegalovirus-associated TCR beta chains were confirmed in vitro to be specific for cytomegalovirus antigens. A later analysis found that most CMV-associated TCR beta chains appeared HLA-restricted, with HLA associations seemingly driven largely by CMV exposure. When HLA alleles, especially DR and DQ, strongly co-occurred, TCR associations were difficult to assign to individual alleles. The authors suggested that the approach could potentially be extended to other disease states and immunological phenotypes. In both the original and validation cohorts, the classifier was reported to diagnose cytomegalovirus status with high specificity and sensitivity. While some public TCRs were present in many individuals, most TCR sequences turned up only very rarely across donors. In an earlier analysis of under 600 of the donors, most TCR beta V segments were observed in productive rearrangements about 87% or about 30% of the time, broadly matching IMGT annotations. The only immune exposure information available for the cohort was CMV serostatus. A further reported finding was that TCR beta sequences accurately predicted the HLA-A and HLA-B alleles for most subjects in the first cohort. V-gene and J-gene trimming of TCR beta chains was associated with a missense DCLRE1C variant in a later genetic analysis, and the association was replicated in an independent cohort. A total of 150 to 200 TCR beta chains were listed by the study as associated with cytomegalovirus. In a later analysis, TCR association rates were found to vary across HLA loci, with the most associated TCRs seen for DRB1 alleles and the fewest for HLA-C alleles. In a later genetic analysis, fewer N-insertions in productive TCRs were reported among donors in an Asian-associated ancestry cluster than the approximately 670-donor mean. Because counts were too low, more than 15 rarely observed V segments, including chromosome 9 orphons, were left out of the earlier analysis of about 620 of the donors. Specific HLA alleles were associated with over 15,000 TCR beta sequences at a false discovery rate of 0.05 in a later analysis. Linkage disequilibrium might explain the correlated functional status among segregating V segments, but an unknown experimental factor could not be ruled out. Presence/absence analyses assumed roughly uniform sequencing depth across donors, an assumption that may not hold. A group of highly shared sequence variants was considered likely to be a technical artifact of the sequencing pipeline. Only TCR beta chains were sequenced in this cohort, and the absence of alpha or paired-chain data limited detectable features. In a later analysis, HLA-associated TCR beta chains showed more clonal expansion and lower generation probabilities than non-associated chains that were equally common. HLA typing was unavailable for some donors at each locus, so association tests used only the typed subset.

The cohort was made up of around 720 healthy bone marrow donors. At the time of sampling, every cohort member was nominally healthy, though immune exposures that went unrecorded were likely present. The donor tested CMV seropositive and was one of the 289 seropositive cohort members. A peripheral blood sample was provided by each donor, and peripheral blood mononuclear cells were used for TCR beta sequencing. The Qiagen DNeasy Blood Extraction Kit was used to extract genomic DNA from the blood cell samples. This clonotype was sampled from a woman between 45 and 65 years old in good health and CMV-seropositive. The specimen was PBMCs.

For the CDR3, the sequence is CASSYSRFYEQYF. The nucleotides read TGTGCCAGCAGTTACTCGAGGTTCTACGAGCAGTACTTC. Rearrangement joined TRBV6-5 to TRBJ2-7; the D gene lacks a confident call. The CDR3 measures 13 amino acids from cysteine to phenylalanine. Just CDR3 DNA is preserved here, 39 bases in frame from base 1. The germline V gene supplies CDR1 MNHEY and CDR2 SVGAGI. A distance of 6 bases separates the germline ends of V and J, which lose 0 bases and 3 bases respectively.